This TCR beta chain was sequenced in a study of early T cells in non-severe SARS-CoV-2 infection. Study summary: Sequencing targeted bulk RNA from unsorted whole blood, leaving chains unpaired.

General study points: VDJdb matches were skewed toward anti-spike CD8 T cell responses.

This clonotype was observed many times. Antigen specificity is unknown. Losses at the gene ends were 0 bases for V and 8 bases for J; bases not matched to a gene: 10. The CDR3 has 16 residues. Germline loops: CDR1 DFQATT, CDR2 SNEGSKA (reference sequence). Attached unique molecular identifiers marked individual cDNA molecules. TCRdb recomputed calls from the 5' RACE reads with MiXCR, one row per CDR3 protein. Found here are tens of thousands of distinct CDR3 sequences, roughly 5.7% of them singletons; the top ten hold less than 6.5%. This chain links TRBV20-1 with TRBJ2-1; 10 nucleotides line up with TRBD2. The sequence was obtained from an adult who was a healthcare worker with PCR-confirmed SARS-CoV-2 infection or an uninfected control (not recorded which). Sequenced input: whole blood. The CDR3 reads CSARDPSSGSFHEQFF. CDR3 DNA: TGCAGTGCTAGAGATCCTTCTAGCGGGAGCTTCCATGAGCAGTTCTTC.